These T cell receptor beta chains were read from a single sample in a study of blood T cell repertoires in COVID-19. Method: immunoSEQ multiplex PCR; TCRdb's copy keeps in-frame clones and lacks some. The table records some 260,000 clones, 65% to 85% of them present only once. The sequencing sample was made of peripheral blood. These receptors all stem from a woman aged 40 to 50 with active or convalescent COVID-19. CDR3s include the opening cysteine and the closing phenylalanine or tryptophan. Fields, in order: V gene, D gene, clone size, J gene, CDR3 DNA, CDR3 protein. D genes are given only for firm matches. Not all rows give a size; the values are once, few, many and, for expanded clones, a class.

v_gene: TRBV5-5
d_gene: NA
abundance: once
j_gene: TRBJ2-1
CDR3nt: TGTGCCAGCAGCTTTTCGGGGTCCCCTATCAATGAGCAGTTCTTC
CDR3aa: CASSFSGSPINEQFF

v_gene: TRBV30
d_gene: NA
abundance: NA
j_gene: TRBJ2-1
CDR3nt: TGTGCCTGGAGTGTACTCTCCTACAATGAGCAGTTCTTC
CDR3aa: CAWSVLSYNEQFF

v_gene: TRBV7-2
d_gene: NA
abundance: NA
j_gene: TRBJ2-3
CDR3nt: TGTGCCAGCAGCTTCAGACTCCAATCCACAGATACGCAGTATTTT
CDR3aa: CASSFRLQSTDTQYF

v_gene: TRBV2
d_gene: NA
abundance: NA
j_gene: TRBJ1-2
CDR3nt: TGTGCCAGCAGTCCGGGGGGCCGTGGCTACACCTTC
CDR3aa: CASSPGGRGYTF

v_gene: TRBV7-9
d_gene: TRBD1
abundance: NA
j_gene: TRBJ1-1
CDR3nt: TGTGCCAGCAGCTTAGGACCACAGGGGTTGAACACTGAAGCTTTCTTT
CDR3aa: CASSLGPQGLNTEAFF

v_gene: TRBV5-1
d_gene: NA
abundance: NA
j_gene: TRBJ1-1
CDR3nt: TGCGCCAGCAGCACCCAGAGGGATAACACTGAAGCTTTCTTT
CDR3aa: CASSTQRDNTEAFF

v_gene: TRBV4-1
d_gene: TRBD2
abundance: NA
j_gene: TRBJ2-1
CDR3nt: TGCGCCAGCAGCCAACCCGCCAGCGGGGCAAGGAATGAGCAGTTCTTC
CDR3aa: CASSQPASGARNEQFF

v_gene: TRBV25-1
d_gene: TRBD1
abundance: NA
j_gene: TRBJ2-2
CDR3nt: TGTGCCAGCAGTGAACCAGAGGGGACAGCGAACACCGGGGAGCTGTTTTTT
CDR3aa: CASSEPEGTANTGELFF

v_gene: TRBV6-5
d_gene: NA
abundance: NA
j_gene: TRBJ1-1
CDR3nt: TGTGCCAGCAGTTACGCCAGGTTGAACACTGAAGCTTTCTTT
CDR3aa: CASSYARLNTEAFF

v_gene: TRBV2
d_gene: TRBD1
abundance: once
j_gene: TRBJ1-2
CDR3nt: TGTGCCAGCAGGACCGGGACAGTCCAGGGCTACACCTTC
CDR3aa: CASRTGTVQGYTF

v_gene: TRBV13
d_gene: NA
abundance: NA
j_gene: TRBJ2-3
CDR3nt: TGTGCCAGCACCAGGTGGGAGGATGCAGATACGCAGTATTTT
CDR3aa: CASTRWEDADTQYF

v_gene: TRBV25-1
d_gene: TRBD2
abundance: once
j_gene: TRBJ2-4
CDR3nt: TGTGCCAGCAGTGAAGCCGGGGGGACCAAAAACATTCAGTACTTC
CDR3aa: CASSEAGGTKNIQYF

v_gene: TRBV5-4
d_gene: TRBD2
abundance: NA
j_gene: TRBJ2-1
CDR3nt: TGTGCCAGCAGCGACAACCTTAGCGGGGGCGGGAATGAGCAGTTCTTC
CDR3aa: CASSDNLSGGGNEQFF

v_gene: TRBV6-5
d_gene: TRBD1
abundance: NA
j_gene: TRBJ1-6
CDR3nt: TGTGCCACGAACGCCGGGACAGCCAATTCACCCCTCCACTTT
CDR3aa: CATNAGTANSPLHF

v_gene: TRBV5-4
d_gene: TRBD2
abundance: NA
j_gene: TRBJ2-1
CDR3nt: TGTGCCAGCAGAAAACTAGCGGGGGCTAACAATGAGCAGTTCTTC
CDR3aa: CASRKLAGANNEQFF

v_gene: TRBV27
d_gene: NA
abundance: NA
j_gene: TRBJ1-3
CDR3nt: TGTGCCAGCAGTTTAGGGGGGATTGGAAACACCATATATTTT
CDR3aa: CASSLGGIGNTIYF

v_gene: TRBV27
d_gene: NA
abundance: NA
j_gene: TRBJ1-1
CDR3nt: TGTGCCAGCAGTCCCCTGGTCGGGGACACTGAAGCTTTCTTT
CDR3aa: CASSPLVGDTEAFF